The 14 T cell receptor beta chains presented below share a single source sample, sequenced in a study of blood T cell repertoires in COVID-19. Sequencing used immunoSEQ multiplex PCR; TCRdb keeps in-frame clones, though not all of them. The sample has 150,000 to 200,000 clones; about 89% are singletons. Sample: peripheral blood. All receptors come from a man between 65 and 85 years old with acute or convalescent COVID-19.

In DNA form, the CDR3 reads TGTGCCAGCAGGCGGAAGGGGGCGAGCAATCAGCCCCAGCATTTT. Translating gives CASRRKGASNQPQHF. The chain has TRBV6-5 and TRBJ1-5; TRBD1 matches at 7 bases. CDR1 MNHEY and CDR2 SVGAGI come from the germline V gene. The junction had 6 bases not matched to a gene; V was cut back by 6 bases and J by 1 base. This CDR3 is 15 amino acids long.

This chain uses TRBV4-1 with TRBJ1-4; 8 positions match TRBD1. The CDR3 is made up of 16 amino acids. V lost 4 bases, J lost 7 bases, and 11 bases stayed unmatched. CDR1 MGHRA and CDR2 YSYEKL come from the germline V gene. Written as DNA, the CDR3 is TGCGCCAGCAGCCGATTGGAACAGGGGGGTCTTGAAAAACTGTTTTTT. Its translation is CASSRLEQGGLEKLFF.

This sequence joins TRBV27 and TRBJ2-5; D gene unclear. Between the trimmed V and J ends, which lost 8 bases and 0 bases, there was a span of 13 bases. This CDR3 is 14 amino acids long. Germline V lookup: CDR1 MNHEY, CDR2 SMNVEV (reference sequence). The DNA for the CDR3 is TGTGCCAGCCGTCCACAACCGTACCAAGAGACCCAGTACTTC. Amino acids: CASRPQPYQETQYF.

The V call is TRBV29-1, the J call TRBJ2-5, with 8 bases aligning to TRBD2. The CDR3 runs to 12 residues. Losses at the gene ends were 7 bases for V and 3 bases for J; bases not matched to a gene: 4. Germline values: CDR1 SQVTM, CDR2 ANQGSEA. This CDR3 reads CSGNSGEETQYF. In DNA, the CDR3 is TGCAGCGGAAATAGCGGGGAAGAGACCCAGTACTTC.

CDR3 in amino acids: CASSPPRGFANEKLFF. The CDR3 bases are TGTGCCAGCAGCCCCCCCCGGGGGTTCGCTAATGAAAAACTGTTTTTT. The chain has TRBV7-9 and TRBJ1-4; possible D gene TRBD1, 5 bases. The CDR3 runs to 16 residues. Trimming pared 5 bases from V and 3 bases from J, leaving 16 bases between. In germline, CDR1 is SEHNR, CDR2 FQNEAQ (reference sequence).

The CDR3 nucleotides read TGTGCCAGCCGGTCCTACGGGGGACCAGATACGCAGTATTTT. This codes for CASRSYGGPDTQYF. The rearrangement joins TRBV27 to TRBJ2-3; a weak D match, TRBD2 (6 bases). The V gene lost 8 bases and the J gene lost 4 bases, with 16 bases spanning the gap. The germline V gene encodes CDR1 MNHEY and CDR2 SMNVEV (reference sequence). This CDR3 comprises 14 residues.

The J gene is TRBJ1-4, the V gene TRBV9, with 10 bases identical to TRBD1. Germline values: CDR1 SGDLS, CDR2 YYNGEE. V shed 4 bases, J shed 4 bases, and the junction held 7 bases outside the gene matches. The CDR3 sequence is 16 residues long. CDR3 sequence reads: CASSSPGQGFNEKLFF. Written as DNA, the CDR3 is TGTGCCAGCAGCTCCCCGGGACAGGGGTTTAATGAAAAACTGTTTTTT.

The rearrangement links TRBV24-1 to TRBJ1-2; unclear D gene. The CDR3 length is 13 residues. The germline gives CDR1 KGHDR, CDR2 SFDVKD. Trimming pared 6 bases from V and 8 bases from J, leaving 15 bases between. The DNA of the CDR3 is TGTGCCACCAGTAGCCACCGGGAGCTGGGCTACACCTTC. Its translation: CATSSHRELGYTF.

The genes are TRBV7-3 and TRBJ2-7, with D possibly being TRBD1 (6 bases). The germline V gene has CDR1 SGHTA and CDR2 FQGTGA. V dropped 5 bases and J dropped 5 bases, with 16 bases sitting between them. This CDR3 comprises 14 residues. The CDR3: CASSLGAFAHEQYF. The CDR3 nucleotides are TGTGCCAGCAGCCTGGGGGCCTTCGCCCACGAGCAGTACTTC.

This clone was observed a handful of times. Other nucleotide sequences in the sample specify the same CDR3. The chain is built from TRBV5-1 and TRBJ2-3; D is uncertain. This CDR3 is 13 amino acids long. V shed 4 bases and J shed 2 bases, with 8 bases lying between them. CDR1 and CDR2 (germline): SGHRS, YFSETQ. DNA of the CDR3: TGCGCCAGCAGCCTCCAGGCCACAGATACGCAGTATTTT. Protein sequence: CASSLQATDTQYF.

This chain uses TRBV5-1 with TRBJ1-1; 7 bases align to TRBD1. Germline V gene data show CDR1 as SGHRS and CDR2 as YFSETQ. V was clipped by 1 base and J by 5 bases; unmatched bases: 8. The CDR3 is 15 amino acids. The CDR3 bases are TGCGCCAGCAGCTTGTATGCAGGGGGAAGTACTGAAGCTTTCTTT. Translating gives CASSLYAGGSTEAFF. The full variable domain, completed using reference TRBV5-1 and TRBJ1-1, is KAGVTQTPRYLIKTRGQQVTLSCSPISGHRSVSWYQQTPGQGLQFLFEYFSETQRNKGNFPGRFSGRQFSNSRSEMNVSTLELGDSALYLCASSLYAGGSTEAFFGQGTRLTVV.

The rearrangement joins TRBV4-3 to TRBJ2-3; 12 nucleotides match TRBD2. This CDR3 is built from 15 residues. Germline CDR1 and CDR2: LGHNA and YSLEER. The V segment lost 4 bases and the J segment 7 bases; nucleotides outside the gene matches: 6. CDR3 DNA sequence: TGCGCCAGCAGCCTCGAACTAGCGGGGGGAAATACGCAGTATTTT. Translating gives CASSLELAGGNTQYF.

The J gene is TRBJ1-5, the V gene TRBV3-1 (or the pseudogene TRBV3-2), with D possibly TRBD1 on 6 matching bases. Germline CDR1 LGHDT, CDR2 YNNKEL (reference sequence). This CDR3 is 14 amino acids long. The V and J ends lost 3 bases and 5 bases respectively, with 11 bases between them. In DNA form, the CDR3 reads TGTGCCAGCAGCCACGGACAGAGCGATCAGCCCCAGCATTTT. Translating it yields CASSHGQSDQPQHF.

The genes are TRBV30 and TRBJ2-3; TRBD1 aligns across 7 bases. From germline, CDR1 is GTSNPN and CDR2 SVGIG (reference sequence). Germline trimming cut 1 base from V and 6 bases from J; bases unmatched to any gene: 10. This CDR3 region has 15 residues. Here the CDR3 DNA reads TGTGCCTGGAGTGAGGGGGCAGGGAATTTGGATACGCAGTATTTT. Translation: CAWSEGAGNLDTQYF.